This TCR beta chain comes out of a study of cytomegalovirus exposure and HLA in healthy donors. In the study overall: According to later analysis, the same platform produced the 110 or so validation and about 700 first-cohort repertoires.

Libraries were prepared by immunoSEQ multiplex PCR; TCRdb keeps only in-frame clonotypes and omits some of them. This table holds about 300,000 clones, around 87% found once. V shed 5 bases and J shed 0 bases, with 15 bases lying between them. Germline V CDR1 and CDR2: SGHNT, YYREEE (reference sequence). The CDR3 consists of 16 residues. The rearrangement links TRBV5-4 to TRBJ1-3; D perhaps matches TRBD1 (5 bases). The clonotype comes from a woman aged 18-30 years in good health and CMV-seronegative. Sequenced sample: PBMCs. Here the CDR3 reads CASSFGQPNSGNTIYF. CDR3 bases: TGTGCCAGCAGTTTTGGACAACCAAACTCTGGAAACACCATATATTTT.